The entry below gives a single TCR beta chain sequence along with its context. What it recognizes is unknown. CDR1 and CDR2 from the germline V gene are ENHRY and SYGVKD. V was clipped by 4 bases and J by 6 bases, with 10 bases between them. This CDR3 is built from 12 residues. This entry is derived from a study of shared clonotypes between healthy human individuals. Across the whole study: There were three CD4 naive, three CD4 memory, two CD8 naive and one CD8 memory plates per donor. Findings of the study overall: Larger estimated richness was generally recorded for naive subsets relative to memory subsets.

Clones were sequenced by immunoSEQ multiplex PCR, and TCRdb holds only the in-frame ones, with some missing. This sample has 2 million or so clones, with about 95% found just once. As defined, naive CD8 cells were CD45RO-negative and positively selected for CCR7, with terminally differentiated effector memory CD45RA+ cells excluded. The chain carries TRBV10-3 and TRBJ2-7; D is perhaps TRBD2 (5 bases). The specimen was naive CD8+ T cells sorted from blood. The receptor was isolated from a man aged 18 to 35 in good health. Here the CDR3 reads CAISGESPEQYF. The CDR3 DNA reads as TGTGCCATCAGTGGGGAGAGCCCCGAGCAGTACTTC.